Listed below are T cell receptor beta chains from one sample, sequenced in a study of shared clonotypes between healthy human individuals. The data were produced by immunoSEQ multiplex PCR, yet TCRdb's version contains in-frame clones alone and is incomplete. In the table there are 2 million or so clones, 85% to 95% of which are singletons. Specimen: naive CD4+ T cells sorted from blood. These receptors originate from a man between 18 and 35 years old in good health. The CDR3 runs from the conserved cysteine through the conserved F or W. A D gene is named only where the DNA matches it firmly. Size tells how often a clone was seen (once, few, many) or the class of an expanded clone, and some rows leave it out.

V	size	length	D	J	DNA	CDR3
TRBV7-9	NA	18	TRBD2	TRBJ2-2	TGTGCCAGCAGCTTAGCGGGGCTAGCGGCTCCGAACACCGGGGAGCTGTTTTTT	CASSLAGLAAPNTGELFF
TRBV28	NA	14	NA	TRBJ1-2	TGTGCCAGCAGTCTACAGGGCCCTGCTTATGGCTACACCTTC	CASSLQGPAYGYTF
TRBV4-1	once	16	NA	TRBJ2-5	TGCGCCAGCAGCCAAGTCGGTAGGGGCGCTCGGGAGACCCAGTACTTC	CASSQVGRGARETQYF
TRBV12-5	NA	15	NA	TRBJ2-5	TGTGCTAGTGGTTCGGAGAGCGGCTTAAAAGAGACCCAGTACTTC	CASGSESGLKETQYF
TRBV9	NA	13	NA	TRBJ2-3	TGTGCCAGCAGCCAGGAGGCCACAGATACGCAGTATTTT	CASSQEATDTQYF
TRBV6-6	NA	15	TRBD1	TRBJ2-4	TGTGCCAGCAGGGGGACAGGGGTTGCCAAAAACATTCAGTACTTC	CASRGTGVAKNIQYF
TRBV5-8	NA	14	NA	TRBJ1-4	TGTGCCAGCAGCGCCGGACAGAGTAATGAAAAACTGTTTTTT	CASSAGQSNEKLFF
TRBV5-1	NA	14	NA	TRBJ2-3	TGCGCCAGCAGCTTGGGGGACCTTGCAGATACGCAGTATTTT	CASSLGDLADTQYF
TRBV6-5	NA	14	NA	TRBJ1-5	TGTGCCAGCAGTACCTCCCGGGGAGGTCAGCCCCAGCATTTT	CASSTSRGGQPQHF
TRBV10-3	NA	14	NA	TRBJ2-7	TGTGCCATCAGTGAGTCAGGGGCTGAACACGAGCAGTACTTC	CAISESGAEHEQYF
TRBV6-1	NA	15	TRBD1	TRBJ1-1	TGTGCCAGCAGCGACAGGGGAAGGGCGAACACTGAAGCTTTCTTT	CASSDRGRANTEAFF
TRBV10-1	NA	14	NA	TRBJ2-2	TGCGCCAGCTCCCGAGATTTGGGGGGCGGGGAGCTGTTTTTT	CASSRDLGGGELFF
TRBV7-9	NA	12	NA	TRBJ2-1	TGTGCCAGCAGCGAACAGGGTTATGAGCAGTTCTTC	CASSEQGYEQFF
TRBV2	NA	15	TRBD2	TRBJ2-5	TGTGCCAGCAGCGCCACTAGCGGGGGTTTCGGGACCCAGTACTTC	CASSATSGGFGTQYF
TRBV9	NA	17	TRBD2	TRBJ2-5	TGTGCCAGCAGCCCACGGTTGGGACTAGATGGCCCGGGGACCCAGTACTTC	CASSPRLGLDGPGTQYF
TRBV6-1	few	15	TRBD1	TRBJ1-5	TGTGCCAGCACTGTAGGACAGGCTAGCAATCAGCCCCAGCATTTT	CASTVGQASNQPQHF
TRBV5-4	NA	13	NA	TRBJ1-2	TGTGCCAGCAGCTTCGACGCCTCGGTGGGCTACACCTTC	CASSFDASVGYTF
TRBV19	NA	13	NA	TRBJ2-2	TGTGCCAGCCGGAAGCTGAACACCGGGGAGCTGTTTTTT	CASRKLNTGELFF
TRBV9	NA	13	NA	TRBJ1-2	TGTGCCAGCAGCAAGGCAGCGAACTATGGCTACACCTTC	CASSKAANYGYTF
TRBV28	once	12	NA	TRBJ2-7	TGTGCCAGCAGTTTGGCTCCCTACGAGCAGTACTTC	CASSLAPYEQYF
TRBV5-1	NA	16	TRBD2	TRBJ2-7	TGCGCCAGCAGCTTGGGGACTAGCGGGCCTACCTACGAGCAGTACTTC	CASSLGTSGPTYEQYF
TRBV28	once	14	TRBD1	TRBJ2-7	TGTGCCAGCAGCAAGGGACAGGGGGCGCGTGAGCAGTACTTC	CASSKGQGAREQYF
TRBV18	NA	14	NA	TRBJ2-2	TGTGCCAGCTCATCCTTTACTAACACCGGGGAGCTGTTTTTT	CASSSFTNTGELFF
TRBV28	NA	14	NA	TRBJ1-5	TGTGCCAGCAGTCCCGCCATGGTAGCTCAGCCCCAGCATTTT	CASSPAMVAQPQHF
TRBV19	NA	12	NA	TRBJ2-2	TGTGCCAGTAGTCCAGGGTCCCGGGAGCTGTTTTTT	CASSPGSRELFF
TRBV5-1	NA	14	NA	TRBJ2-5	TGCGCCAGCAGCACACTAGGATTCTTAGAGACCCAGTACTTC	CASSTLGFLETQYF
TRBV2	NA	12	NA	TRBJ1-4	TGTGCCAGCAGTCCACAAGGAGAAAAACTGTTTTTT	CASSPQGEKLFF
TRBV7-2	NA	13	NA	TRBJ1-6	TGTGCCAGCAGCTGGTTAAGTAATTCACCCCTCCACTTT	CASSWLSNSPLHF
TRBV6-5	NA	15	NA	TRBJ1-2	TGTGCCAGCAGTTCCCAACCCGGGGGCGGCAAGGTGGACACCTTC	CASSSQPGGGKVDTF
TRBV19	NA	15	TRBD2	TRBJ2-7	TGTGCCAGTAGTAGGGGACTAGCGGGAATCTACGAGCAGTACTTC	CASSRGLAGIYEQYF
TRBV5-4	NA	15	NA	TRBJ2-5	TGTGCCAGCAGCGCCCGGGGCTTCGGGGAGGAGACCCAGTACTTC	CASSARGFGEETQYF
TRBV30	once	14	NA	TRBJ2-4	TGTGCCTGGAGGGCACCAGGGGACAAAAACATTCAGTACTTC	CAWRAPGDKNIQYF
TRBV2	once	14	NA	TRBJ2-1	TGTGCCAGCAGTGCCCTAGCGACCTACAATGAGCAGTTCTTC	CASSALATYNEQFF
TRBV28	NA	16	TRBD1	TRBJ2-1	TGTGCCAGCAGTCTTTTAACCGGGACAGGGATCAATGAGCAGTTCTTC	CASSLLTGTGINEQFF
TRBV5-6	NA	14	NA	TRBJ1-6	TGTGCCAGCAGCCTTGGGGGCAGGAATTCACCCCTCCACTTT	CASSLGGRNSPLHF
TRBV5-1	NA	14	NA	TRBJ2-7	TGCGCCAGCAGCTTGATACCGGGACAAAACGAGCAGTACTTC	CASSLIPGQNEQYF
TRBV19	NA	16	NA	TRBJ1-2	TGTGCCAGTAGTATAGATCGCCGGGAAACCTACTATGGCTACACCTTC	CASSIDRRETYYGYTF
TRBV2	once	13	NA	TRBJ1-4	TGTGCCAGCAGTGGGACAGCAAATGAAAAACTGTTTTTT	CASSGTANEKLFF
TRBV5-6	NA	17	TRBD1	TRBJ1-2	TGTGCCAGCAGCTCGCTAGGGACAGATGATCCTAACTATGGCTACACCTTC	CASSSLGTDDPNYGYTF
TRBV29-1	once	16	NA	TRBJ1-5	TGCAGCGTTGGCAGTTTCGGGAGCCTGCGCAATCAGCCCCAGCATTTT	CSVGSFGSLRNQPQHF
TRBV9	many	17	NA	TRBJ1-2	TGTGCCAGCAGCGTAGCCCCCTCGTCGGCAGGGGACTATGGCTACACCTTC	CASSVAPSSAGDYGYTF
TRBV11-3	NA	13	NA	TRBJ2-1	TGTGCCAGCAGCTTATGGGAAAACAATGAGCAGTTCTTC	CASSLWENNEQFF
TRBV9	once	12	NA	TRBJ1-2	TGTGCCAGCAGCGTAGACGGATTTGGCTACACCTTC	CASSVDGFGYTF
TRBV11-2	NA	15	NA	TRBJ2-5	TGTGCCAGCAGCTTAGGGAGGGGACACCAAGAGACCCAGTACTTC	CASSLGRGHQETQYF
TRBV7-9	NA	15	TRBD1	TRBJ1-5	TGTGCCAGCAGCGCACAGGGGGCAAGCAATCAGCCCCAGCATTTT	CASSAQGASNQPQHF
TRBV7-6	NA	13	TRBD1	TRBJ1-1	TGTGCCAGCAGCTCGGGACAGAGCACTGAAGCTTTCTTT	CASSSGQSTEAFF
TRBV5-1	NA	13	NA	TRBJ2-1	TGCGCCAGCAGCTTGGTGTCATACGATGAGCAGTTCTTC	CASSLVSYDEQFF
TRBV28	NA	14	NA	TRBJ1-6	TGTGCCAGCAACTCCCGTTTTTCGGATTCACCCCTCCACTTT	CASNSRFSDSPLHF
TRBV5-1	NA	13	NA	TRBJ1-4	TGCGCCAGCACAAGAGACGGGTCTGAAAAACTGTTTTTT	CASTRDGSEKLFF
TRBV19	NA	16	NA	TRBJ1-4	TGTGCCAGTACCTCCAGGAGGGGCGCAACTAATGAAAAACTGTTTTTT	CASTSRRGATNEKLFF
TRBV30	few	13	NA	TRBJ1-1	TGTGCCTGGAGTGTCCGTAGGAACACTGAAGCTTTCTTT	CAWSVRRNTEAFF
TRBV5-4	once	13	NA	TRBJ2-5	TGTGCCAGCAGTTCGGGAAGCCAAGAGACCCAGTACTTC	CASSSGSQETQYF
TRBV10-3	NA	13	NA	TRBJ2-5	TGTGCCATCAGCGGGACTCGGTGGGAGACCCAGTACTTC	CAISGTRWETQYF
TRBV20-1	NA	11	NA	TRBJ2-7	TGCAGTGCTGCCTTGGACAGCGAGCAGTACTTC	CSAALDSEQYF
TRBV30	NA	15	TRBD2	TRBJ2-3	TGTGCCTGGAGGACTAGCGGGAGAGCGGGAGATACGCAGTATTTT	CAWRTSGRAGDTQYF